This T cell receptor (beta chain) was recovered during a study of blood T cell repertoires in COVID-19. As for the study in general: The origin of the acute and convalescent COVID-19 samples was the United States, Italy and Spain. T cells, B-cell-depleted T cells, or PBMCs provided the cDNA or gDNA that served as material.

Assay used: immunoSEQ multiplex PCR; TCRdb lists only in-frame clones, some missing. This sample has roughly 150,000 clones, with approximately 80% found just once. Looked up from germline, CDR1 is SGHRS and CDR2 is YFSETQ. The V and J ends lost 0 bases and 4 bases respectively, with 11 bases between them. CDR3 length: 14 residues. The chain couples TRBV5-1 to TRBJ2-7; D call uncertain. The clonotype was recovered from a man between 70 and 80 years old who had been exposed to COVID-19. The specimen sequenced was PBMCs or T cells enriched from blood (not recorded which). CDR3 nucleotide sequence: TGCGCCAGCAGCTTGGGGTCGAGTGTATACGAGCAGTACTTC. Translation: CASSLGSSVYEQYF.